The rows below give T cell receptor beta chains drawn from one sample of a study of cytomegalovirus exposure and HLA in healthy donors. TCRdb's table, derived via immunoSEQ multiplex PCR, lists solely in-frame clones and lacks some. The table records 25,000 to 40,000 clones, 35% to 50% of them present only once. Sample: PBMCs. Receptor source: a woman in her forties or fifties in good health and CMV-seronegative. CDR3s include the opening cysteine and the closing phenylalanine or tryptophan. The order of the fields is D gene, V gene, J gene, clone size, CDR3 DNA, CDR3 protein. D genes are given only for firm matches. A row's size may be missing; if present it is once, few, many or a size class.

D gene: TRBD2; V gene: TRBV19; J gene: TRBJ2-7; clone size: .; CDR3 DNA: TGTGCCAGTAGTCCAGGGACTAGCGGGGGGGGCTACGAGCAGTACTTC; CDR3 protein: CASSPGTSGGGYEQYF
D gene: TRBD2; V gene: TRBV5-1; J gene: TRBJ2-2; clone size: .; CDR3 DNA: TGCGCCAGCAGAGCTAGCGGGGGGAACACCGGGGAGCTGTTTTTT; CDR3 protein: CASRASGGNTGELFF
D gene: .; V gene: TRBV7-2; J gene: TRBJ2-7; clone size: few; CDR3 DNA: TGTGCCAGCAGCTCCCCTGGGAGGTTTCAGCAGTACTTC; CDR3 protein: CASSSPGRFQQYF
D gene: .; V gene: TRBV6-6; J gene: TRBJ1-5; clone size: few; CDR3 DNA: TGTGCCAGCAGCCGGGGGACCGATAGCAATCAGCCCCAGCATTTT; CDR3 protein: CASSRGTDSNQPQHF
D gene: .; V gene: TRBV18; J gene: TRBJ2-7; clone size: few; CDR3 DNA: TGTGCCAGCTCACCAGGGGGCCCCCACGAGCAGTACTTC; CDR3 protein: CASSPGGPHEQYF
D gene: TRBD2; V gene: TRBV7-9; J gene: TRBJ2-3; clone size: .; CDR3 DNA: TGTGCCAGCAGCAAGACTAGCGGGGGGGCAGATACGCAGTATTTT; CDR3 protein: CASSKTSGGADTQYF
D gene: .; V gene: TRBV6-6; J gene: TRBJ2-5; clone size: few; CDR3 DNA: TGTGCCAGCAGTTACAAAGGGGGAGGGGAGACCCAGTACTTC; CDR3 protein: CASSYKGGGETQYF
D gene: TRBD1; V gene: TRBV18; J gene: TRBJ2-1; clone size: .; CDR3 DNA: TGTGCCAGCCAGGGTCAGGGGGCATACAATGAGCAGTTCTTC; CDR3 protein: CASQGQGAYNEQFF
D gene: .; V gene: TRBV7-9; J gene: TRBJ1-2; clone size: few; CDR3 DNA: TGTGCCAGCAGCTTATGGGCAGCCCTTGGAAACTATGGCTACACCTTC; CDR3 protein: CASSLWAALGNYGYTF
D gene: TRBD2; V gene: TRBV6-5; J gene: TRBJ2-3; clone size: .; CDR3 DNA: TGTGCCAGCAGTTACGGCGGGGGGGACAGTGATACGCAGTATTTT; CDR3 protein: CASSYGGGDSDTQYF
D gene: TRBD1; V gene: TRBV27; J gene: TRBJ1-2; clone size: .; CDR3 DNA: TGTGCCAGCAGTTCCCCCGGGACAGGCAGGAACTATGGCTACACCTTC; CDR3 protein: CASSSPGTGRNYGYTF
D gene: .; V gene: TRBV2; J gene: TRBJ2-5; clone size: .; CDR3 DNA: TGTGCCAGCAGTGAAGGGGGGGTGGAGACCCAGTACTTC; CDR3 protein: CASSEGGVETQYF
D gene: .; V gene: TRBV6-5; J gene: TRBJ1-1; clone size: .; CDR3 DNA: TGTGCCAGCAGCAGGGCCGTGCTCACTGAAGCTTTCTTT; CDR3 protein: CASSRAVLTEAFF
D gene: .; V gene: TRBV5-1; J gene: TRBJ1-1; clone size: .; CDR3 DNA: TGCGCCAGCAGCTTGGTCACAGGAGAAGCTTTCTTT; CDR3 protein: CASSLVTGEAFF
D gene: TRBD2; V gene: TRBV5-1; J gene: TRBJ2-7; clone size: few; CDR3 DNA: TGCGCCAGCAGCCCCGGGACTACCGTCTTAGGGCAGTACTTC; CDR3 protein: CASSPGTTVLGQYF
D gene: .; V gene: TRBV7-8; J gene: TRBJ2-5; clone size: .; CDR3 DNA: TGTGCCAGCAGCTCCGGAGAGACCCAGTACTTC; CDR3 protein: CASSSGETQYF
D gene: TRBD1; V gene: TRBV5-1; J gene: TRBJ1-2; clone size: few; CDR3 DNA: TGCGCCAGCAGTTTACGACAGGGGACGAACTATGGCTACACCTTC; CDR3 protein: CASSLRQGTNYGYTF
D gene: .; V gene: TRBV5-5; J gene: TRBJ1-1; clone size: .; CDR3 DNA: TGTGCCAGCAGCTTTACTCGTAACACTGAAGCTTTCTTT; CDR3 protein: CASSFTRNTEAFF
D gene: .; V gene: TRBV15; J gene: TRBJ2-5; clone size: .; CDR3 DNA: TGTGCCACCAGCAGAGAGGTAGTAGAGACCCAGTACTTC; CDR3 protein: CATSREVVETQYF
D gene: TRBD2; V gene: TRBV5-4; J gene: TRBJ2-7; clone size: .; CDR3 DNA: TGTGCCAGCAGCCCGGGTGGGACTAGCAACCTCGAGCAGTACTTC; CDR3 protein: CASSPGGTSNLEQYF
D gene: .; V gene: TRBV4-1; J gene: TRBJ2-5; clone size: once; CDR3 DNA: TGCGCCAGCAGCCGACTACCCCAAGAGACCCAGTACTTC; CDR3 protein: CASSRLPQETQYF
D gene: TRBD1; V gene: TRBV6-5; J gene: TRBJ2-7; clone size: .; CDR3 DNA: TGTGCCAGCAGTTACATGGGACAGGACCCCTCCTACGAGCAGTACTTC; CDR3 protein: CASSYMGQDPSYEQYF
D gene: .; V gene: TRBV5-1; J gene: TRBJ2-1; clone size: once; CDR3 DNA: TGCGCCAGCAGCTTGGTTGCTAGCGCTGACAATGAGCAGTTCTTC; CDR3 protein: CASSLVASADNEQFF
D gene: .; V gene: TRBV5-6; J gene: TRBJ2-4; clone size: few; CDR3 DNA: TGTGCCAGCAGCTTGGTTGGCTTAGCCAAAAACATTCAGTACTTC; CDR3 protein: CASSLVGLAKNIQYF
D gene: .; V gene: TRBV7-6; J gene: TRBJ1-3; clone size: .; CDR3 DNA: TGTGCCAGCAGCTTGTTGCAGGGGACGGACACCATATATTTT; CDR3 protein: CASSLLQGTDTIYF
D gene: .; V gene: TRBV7-2; J gene: TRBJ1-1; clone size: .; CDR3 DNA: TGTGCCAGCAGCTTGGCGGGGGCGGCGAACACTGAAGCTTTCTTT; CDR3 protein: CASSLAGAANTEAFF
D gene: .; V gene: TRBV2; J gene: TRBJ2-5; clone size: .; CDR3 DNA: TGTGCCAGCAGTGATGGGGGGAACCAAGAGACCCAGTACTTC; CDR3 protein: CASSDGGNQETQYF
D gene: .; V gene: TRBV30; J gene: TRBJ2-1; clone size: once; CDR3 DNA: TGTGCCTGGACGGCTGGGCTAGAGCAGTTCTTC; CDR3 protein: CAWTAGLEQFF
D gene: TRBD1; V gene: TRBV10-2; J gene: TRBJ2-1; clone size: .; CDR3 DNA: TGCGCCAGCAGACGACAGGGGAGCTACAATGAGCAGTTCTTC; CDR3 protein: CASRRQGSYNEQFF
D gene: .; V gene: TRBV6-1; J gene: TRBJ1-4; clone size: .; CDR3 DNA: TGTGCCAGCAGTGAACTGGGGCTTGGGGAAAAACTGTTTTTT; CDR3 protein: CASSELGLGEKLFF
D gene: .; V gene: TRBV19; J gene: TRBJ1-1; clone size: .; CDR3 DNA: TGTGCCAGTAGTATTTTCACCGGCAGGGGAAAGACTGAAGCTTTCTTT; CDR3 protein: CASSIFTGRGKTEAFF
D gene: TRBD1; V gene: TRBV29-1; J gene: TRBJ1-1; clone size: few; CDR3 DNA: TGCAGCGGGGGCCCGGGACAGGGCCTGGGGCAAGCTTTCTTT; CDR3 protein: CSGGPGQGLGQAFF
D gene: .; V gene: TRBV4-1; J gene: TRBJ2-6; clone size: .; CDR3 DNA: TGCGCCAGCAGCCAAGTTCCCGGACACTTAAGCTCTGGGGCCAACGTCCTGACTTTC; CDR3 protein: CASSQVPGHLSSGANVLTF
D gene: TRBD2; V gene: TRBV9; J gene: TRBJ2-1; clone size: .; CDR3 DNA: TGTGCCAGCAGCGTAAGAGCGGGAGGGGGGGGTTACAATGAGCAGTTCTTC; CDR3 protein: CASSVRAGGGGYNEQFF
D gene: .; V gene: TRBV18; J gene: TRBJ1-2; clone size: .; CDR3 DNA: TGTGCCAGCTCACCCGGCGGTCTTACTAACTATGGCTACACCTTC; CDR3 protein: CASSPGGLTNYGYTF
D gene: TRBD1; V gene: TRBV5-4; J gene: TRBJ2-3; clone size: few; CDR3 DNA: TGTGCCAGCAACACAGACAGGGGGACCACAGATACGCAGTATTTT; CDR3 protein: CASNTDRGTTDTQYF
D gene: .; V gene: TRBV27; J gene: TRBJ2-3; clone size: few; CDR3 DNA: TGTGCCAGCAGGACCTCGGGGTTCACAGATACGCAGTATTTT; CDR3 protein: CASRTSGFTDTQYF
D gene: TRBD1; V gene: TRBV4-1; J gene: TRBJ1-6; clone size: .; CDR3 DNA: TGCGCCAGCAGCCCGGGACAGGGTAGGGACAATTCACCCCTCCACTTT; CDR3 protein: CASSPGQGRDNSPLHF
D gene: TRBD1; V gene: TRBV7-8; J gene: TRBJ1-1; clone size: .; CDR3 DNA: TGTGCCAGCAGCTCCCGGGGACAGGGAATGAACACTGAAGCTTTCTTT; CDR3 protein: CASSSRGQGMNTEAFF
D gene: .; V gene: TRBV30; J gene: TRBJ2-5; clone size: once; CDR3 DNA: TGTGCCTGGACCAGAGGGGGGGGCTACCAAGAGACCCAGTACTTC; CDR3 protein: CAWTRGGGYQETQYF